These T cell receptor beta chains were read from a single sample in a study of CD8 T cells in ankylosing spondylitis. TCRdb used MiXCR to reprocess the 5' RACE reads, holding one entry per CDR3 protein. The sample lists 250,000 or so distinct CDR3 sequences; about 11% were seen once. Sequencing input: blood, either unsorted or a sorted T cell fraction (not recorded which). These receptors were collected from a male donor with ankylosing spondylitis or in good health (not recorded which). Both conserved end residues are part of each CDR3. Fields, in order: V gene, clone size, J gene, D gene, CDR3 DNA, CDR3 protein. A D gene is named only where the DNA matches it firmly. Expanded clones are given a class, and other clones once, few, many or no size at all.

>TRBV2|-|TRBJ2-1|-
TGTGCCAGCATCCCCAGGGATTCCTACAATGAGCAGTTCTTC
CASIPRDSYNEQFF
>TRBV5-5|many|TRBJ1-3|TRBD1
TGTGCCAGCAGCTTGGGATCACAGGGGGTGAGCTCTGGAAACACCATATATTTT
CASSLGSQGVSSGNTIYF
>TRBV12-3/TRBV12-4|-|TRBJ2-3|TRBD2
TGTGCCAGCAGTCCCCAAACTAGCGGCCAGGGAGATACGCAGTATTTT
CASSPQTSGQGDTQYF
>TRBV7-8|-|TRBJ2-3|TRBD2
TGTGCCAGCAGCCCCCTTTCGTTACGGGGGGGAGATACGCAGTATTTT
CASSPLSLRGGDTQYF
>TRBV6-5|few|TRBJ2-3|-
TGTGCCAGCAGTTACTCCCCAGTTACTAGCACAGATACGCAGTATTTT
CASSYSPVTSTDTQYF
>TRBV19|-|TRBJ1-5|TRBD1
TGTGCCAGTAGTACCACGGGACAGGGGAGTCAGCCCCAGCATTTT
CASSTTGQGSQPQHF
>TRBV7-3|many|TRBJ2-2|-
TGTGCCAGCCGTGATTCAGGGCACGGGGAGCTGTTTTTT
CASRDSGHGELFF
>TRBV5-8|few|TRBJ2-1|-
TGTGCCAGCAGCCCAGGGACGGCCTGCAATGAGCAGTTCTTC
CASSPGTACNEQFF
>TRBV29-1|many|TRBJ2-2|-
TGCAGGGGCCCTAACACCGGGGAGCTGTTTTTT
CRGPNTGELFF
>TRBV12-3/TRBV12-4|many|TRBJ2-7|TRBD2
TGTGCCAGCAGTTGGACTAGCGGGATTCGGGAGCAGTACTTC
CASSWTSGIREQYF
>TRBV5-1|many|TRBJ2-5|TRBD2
TGCGCCAGCACCTTAGCGGGGGCTCAAGAGACCCAGTACTTC
CASTLAGAQETQYF
>TRBV20-1|many|TRBJ2-1|TRBD2
TGCAGTGCTAGGGGACTAGCGGGAGCCTCCTACAATGAGCAGTTCTTC
CSARGLAGASYNEQFF
>TRBV19|-|TRBJ1-5|-
TGTGCCAGTAACAGTTATAGCAATCAGCCCCAGCATTTT
CASNSYSNQPQHF
>TRBV2|few|TRBJ2-3|-
TGTGCCAGCTCCGGACCCCGGGTTGGAAACACAGATACGCAGTATTTT
CASSGPRVGNTDTQYF
>TRBV29-1|many|TRBJ2-7|-
TGCAGCGTTGAGTATGGACAGCCATACGAGCAGTACTTC
CSVEYGQPYEQYF
>TRBV5-5|-|TRBJ2-7|-
TGTGCCAGCAGCCGCTCGCCTGACAATCAGTACTTC
CASSRSPDNQYF
>TRBV4-1|few|TRBJ1-2|TRBD1
TGCGCCAGCAGCCAAGCTGGACAGGGCGTCTATGGCTACACCTTC
CASSQAGQGVYGYTF
>TRBV7-9|few|TRBJ1-1|-
TGTGCCAGCAGCGGGATCTTTGAAGCTTTCTTT
CASSGIFEAFF
>TRBV10-3|many|TRBJ1-1|-
TGTGCCATCAGTGGCGACGGAATGAACACTGAAGCTTTCTTT
CAISGDGMNTEAFF
>TRBV7-3|many|TRBJ1-2|TRBD1
TGTGCCAGCAGCTCGCGACACAGACAGGGTAACTATGGCTACACCTTC
CASSSRHRQGNYGYTF
>TRBV7-3|-|TRBJ1-6|TRBD1
TGTGCCAGCAACCAGGGGGGGAATTCACCCCTCCACTTT
CASNQGGNSPLHF
>TRBV9|many|TRBJ2-1|-
TGTGCCAGCAGCGTAGAGGTAGGAACGAGCTCCTACAATGAGCAGTTCTTC
CASSVEVGTSSYNEQFF
>TRBV20-1|many|TRBJ1-5|TRBD1
TGCAGTGGACAGGGTTATAGCAATCAGCCCCAGCATTTT
CSGQGYSNQPQHF
>TRBV10-3|many|TRBJ1-5|-
TGTGTCACCGTCCGGGGCCCTAATCAGCCCCAGCATTTT
CVTVRGPNQPQHF
>TRBV20-1|many|TRBJ2-1|TRBD2
TGCAGTGCTAGAGATGCGGGGGGGTTATCCCGGGAGCAGTTCTTC
CSARDAGGLSREQFF
>TRBV15|many|TRBJ1-4|-
TGTGCCACCAGCAGGAGAATGAGCCCGACACCGTTTTTT
CATSRRMSPTPFF
>TRBV6-6|-|TRBJ2-4|-
TGTGCCTGCGAGGCGGGATTGATAAACATTCAGTACTTC
CACEAGLINIQYF